This is a list of T cell receptor beta chains from one sample in a study of T cells in narcolepsy. Sequencing was performed with immunoSEQ multiplex PCR; in TCRdb, only in-frame clones are kept and a portion is missing. The table records 25,000 to 35,000 clones, roughly nine tenths of them present only once. Sequenced sample: CD45RA- memory CD4+ T cells from PBMCs. The source of these receptors is a human donor with narcolepsy. Both conserved end residues are part of each CDR3. Where a row states a size, it is once, few, many or the class of an expanded clone; other rows omit it.

TRBJ2-3 TRBV9 15 - CASSPRGAATDTQYF
TRBJ1-3 TRBV18 15 - CASSPDPASGNTIYF
TRBJ1-2 TRBV5-6 14 - CASSVDRALYGYTF
TRBJ2-7 TRBV15 15 - CATSRDGGAPKEQYF
TRBJ2-6 TRBV11-1 16 - CASSLGGQGGANVLTF
TRBJ2-2 TRBV7-2 14 - CASSSGRRTGELFF
TRBJ2-1 TRBV4-1 17 - CASSLTGMASGYNEQFF
TRBJ2-6 TRBV5-4 18 once CASSSGLAGLSGANVLTF
TRBJ2-7 TRBV5-1 16 - CASSSGLAEADYEQYF
TRBJ1-6 TRBV11-3 13 - CASSLGGNSPLHF
TRBJ2-1 TRBV12-5 12 - CASSGGLGEQFF
TRBJ1-1 TRBV5-4 13 - CASSSEVNTEAFF
TRBJ1-2 TRBV25-1 13 - CASSESGVRDYTF
TRBJ2-1 TRBV28 14 - CASLAGVRLGEQFF
TRBJ1-2 TRBV28 15 - CASSLGTTDAHGYTF
TRBJ2-3 TRBV7-9 16 once CASSSLSGVRTDTQYF
TRBJ1-4 TRBV5-6 13 - CASSLGGREKLFF
TRBJ1-1 TRBV29-1 14 - CSVFPAEGSAEAFF
TRBJ2-7 TRBV6-5 14 - CASRELGQGYEQYF
TRBJ2-7 TRBV5-6 15 - CASSLAGTGSYEQYF
TRBJ2-1 TRBV20-1 11 once CSARGHNEQFF
TRBJ1-6 TRBV6-5 13 - CASSEWVGSPLHF
TRBJ2-7 TRBV7-8 14 few CASSHQGLPYEQYF
TRBJ2-3 TRBV30 14 - CAWDSGSPAGTQYF
TRBJ2-7 TRBV4-3 14 once CASSQDTRRDEQYF
TRBJ2-4 TRBV5-6 18 - CASSFSQIRMMTKNIQYF
- TRBV7-2 15 - CASSPTRGQGYEQYF
TRBJ1-4 TRBV5-1 16 - CASSSMGAGVAEKLFF
TRBJ1-6 TRBV27 16 - CASSLARQGGNSPLHF
TRBJ2-2 TRBV5-8 13 - CASSGLAPGELFF
TRBJ1-2 TRBV7-8 14 - CASSLQVINYGYTF
TRBJ2-7 TRBV27 14 - CASSKEGGRYEQYF
TRBJ2-6 TRBV5-1 14 - CASKVYSGANVLTF
TRBJ1-6 TRBV18 15 - CASSRQGEINSPLHF
TRBJ1-2 TRBV30 13 - CALSTDRGYGYTF
TRBJ2-2 TRBV9 14 - CASSVMDVPGELFF
TRBJ2-4 TRBV6-5 13 - CASNYSRRDIQYF
TRBJ2-7 TRBV23-1 16 - CASSQSLSKPSYEQYF
TRBJ1-1 TRBV19 16 - CASRVAGYTRNTEAFF
TRBJ2-1 TRBV19 15 - CASSISSGGPNEQFF
TRBJ1-1 TRBV6-6 15 once CASTSGAPGYPEAFF
TRBJ2-5 TRBV5-1 16 - CASSPGLAGGQETQYF
TRBJ2-2 TRBV5-1 15 - CASSLVFAETGELFF
TRBJ1-6 TRBV27 14 - CASSLGTTHSPLHF
TRBJ2-1 TRBV7-3 16 - CASSLTLTSSYNEQFF
TRBJ2-7 TRBV7-2 13 - CATPSPTPHEQYF